The 25 T cell receptor beta chains presented below share a single source sample, sequenced in a study of graft-versus-host responses after intestinal transplantation. Their target antigens are unknown. Generated by immunoSEQ multiplex PCR, the TCRdb table keeps only in-frame clones and is missing some. The sample consists of 100,000 or so clones, 91% of them appearing once. The sample consisted of unstimulated CD4+ T cells sorted from spleen or lymph node cells, taken before transplant. The receptors come from a human donor who was the organ donor for an intestinal transplant.

J is TRBJ2-7 and V is TRBV7-2; 8 nucleotides line up with TRBD2. In germline, CDR1 is SGHTA, CDR2 FQGNSA. Trimming cost V 3 bases and J 3 bases; bases outside gene matches: 7. The CDR3 is 15 amino acids. In DNA, the CDR3 is TGTGCCAGCAGCTTCCCACGGGGGACTAGCTACGAGCAGTACTTC. Translated, it gives CASSFPRGTSYEQYF. The full variable domain, completed using reference TRBV7-2 and TRBJ2-7, is GAGVSQSPSNKVTEKGKDVELRCDPISGHTALYWYRQSLGQGLEFLIYFQGNSAPDKSGLPSDRFSAERTGGSVSTLTIQRTQQEDSAVYLCASSFPRGTSYEQYFGPGTRLTVT.

This chain links TRBV6-1 with TRBJ2-7, with D possibly being TRBD2 (5 bases). With 7 bases removed from V and 5 bases from J, the gap between germline ends came to 18 bases. Germline lookup yields CDR1 MNHNS and CDR2 SASEGT. The CDR3 runs to 14 residues. Written as DNA, the CDR3 is TGTGCCAGCATTCCGGGGATCGGTTTCAACGAGCAGTACTTC. This encodes CASIPGIGFNEQYF.

This chain uses TRBV6-5 with TRBJ1-6; possibly TRBD1 for D (5 bases). The germline V gene encodes CDR1 MNHEY and CDR2 SVGAGI. The CDR3 sequence is 14 residues long. Deletions cut 5 bases from V and 4 bases from J, with 9 bases between. Here the CDR3 reads CASSTRQYNSPLHF. The CDR3 bases are TGTGCCAGCAGTACCCGACAGTATAATTCACCCCTCCACTTT.

The DNA of the CDR3 is TGTGCCATCTCCGGGACAGTCGATTCACCCCTCCACTTT. It specifies CAISGTVDSPLHF. The J gene is TRBJ1-6, the V gene TRBV10-3; TRBD1 agrees at 7 bases. Germline lookup yields CDR1 ENHRY and CDR2 SYGVKD. The V segment lost 8 bases and the J segment 8 bases; nucleotides outside the gene matches: 6. This CDR3 has 13 amino acids.

CDR3 amino acids: CSVGRRTGRNTEAFF. The CDR3, as DNA: TGCAGCGTTGGACGGAGGACAGGCCGGAACACTGAAGCTTTCTTT. The genes are TRBV29-1 and TRBJ1-1; 7 nucleotides agree with TRBD1. Losses at the gene ends were 4 bases for V and 1 base for J; bases not matched to a gene: 9. Germline CDR1 reads SQVTM; CDR2 reads ANQGSEA. CDR3 length: 15 residues.

V and J are TRBV30 and TRBJ1-2; TRBD1 aligns across 9 bases. The CDR3 extends over 15 amino acids. With 0 bases clipped from V and 4 bases from J, the junction kept 6 bases outside the gene matches. Germline CDR1 reads GTSNPN; CDR2 reads SVGIG (reference sequence). CDR3 loop: CAWSVGTGTLYGYTF. CDR3 in DNA: TGTGCCTGGAGTGTAGGGACAGGGACCCTCTATGGCTACACCTTC.

The V gene is TRBV9, the J gene TRBJ2-3; a possible D gene is TRBD1 (5 bases). V lost 4 bases, J lost 0 bases, and 12 bases lay in between. This CDR3 spans 15 amino acids. Per germline, CDR1 SGDLS and CDR2 YYNGEE. In nucleotides, the CDR3 is TGTGCCAGCAGCCAACAGGAAACTAGCACAGATACGCAGTATTTT. It translates to CASSQQETSTDTQYF.

The genes are TRBV5-6 and TRBJ1-5; TRBD1 might be the D (6 bases). The V end lost 2 bases, the J end lost 2 bases, and 11 bases lay between the germline ends. The CDR3 runs to 15 residues. Germline CDR1 SGHDT, CDR2 YYEEEE. Here the CDR3 DNA reads TGTGCCAGCAGCTTCGGGGGGCGCGGCAATCAGCCCCAGCATTTT. Its protein product is CASSFGGRGNQPQHF.

The chain carries TRBV7-2 and TRBJ2-7; D possibly corresponds to TRBD2 (6 bases). Germline V lookup: CDR1 SGHTA, CDR2 FQGNSA. The V end was cut by 5 bases, the J end by 3 bases, with 11 bases between. The CDR3 has 13 amino acids. The CDR3 protein is CASSQAGSYEQYF. CDR3 DNA: TGTGCCAGCAGCCAGGCCGGGAGCTACGAGCAGTACTTC.

The V call is TRBV27, the J call TRBJ2-3; TRBD2 matches at 7 bases. Per germline, CDR1 MNHEY and CDR2 SMNVEV (reference sequence). The junction had 7 bases not matched to a gene; V was cut back by 5 bases and J by 2 bases. CDR3 length: 15 residues. The CDR3 is CASSPFRGDTDTQYF. In DNA form, the CDR3 reads TGTGCCAGCAGTCCTTTTCGGGGGGACACAGATACGCAGTATTTT.

The chain is built from TRBV28 and TRBJ1-2; 9 positions match TRBD1. The CDR3 is 14 amino acids. V dropped 5 bases and J dropped 6; count of bases not matched to a gene: 7. Germline V gives CDR1 MDHEN, CDR2 SYDVKM. The CDR3 sequence is CASSGLGQGDGYTF. In nucleotides, the CDR3 is TGTGCCAGCAGTGGATTGGGACAGGGAGATGGCTACACCTTC.

This rearrangement joins TRBV4-2 to TRBJ1-2; D is unclear. This CDR3 contains 18 residues. Looked up from germline, CDR1 is LGHNA and CDR2 is YNFKEQ. V was cut by 3 bases and J by 4 bases, with 24 bases left in between. In nucleotides, the CDR3 is TGTGCCAGCAGCCATCCCACGGCCGGGAGCCCTTTCTCCTATGGCTACACCTTC. This gives the protein CASSHPTAGSPFSYGYTF.

The chain joins TRBV4-1 to TRBJ2-5; 11 positions match TRBD1. Germline assignment: CDR1 MGHRA and CDR2 YSYEKL. V gave up 1 base and J gave up 4 bases; unmatched junction bases: 5. The CDR3 contains 16 residues. The CDR3 DNA sequence: TGCGCCAGCAGCCAAGGTCCTGGGACAGGGGGAGAGACCCAGTACTTC. Translated, it gives CASSQGPGTGGETQYF.

The rearrangement links TRBV11-1 to TRBJ2-3; TRBD1 matches 9 bases. Germline V CDR1 and CDR2: SGHAT, FQDESV (reference sequence). The V segment lost 5 bases and the J segment 2 bases; nucleotides outside the gene matches: 11. The CDR3 covers 17 residues. Here the CDR3 DNA reads TGTGCCAGCAGCCTCAGGGGGAGGACAGGGGCCACAGATACGCAGTATTTT. It yields the protein CASSLRGRTGATDTQYF. Variable domain in full (rest from reference TRBV11-1 and TRBJ2-3): EAEVAQSPRYKITEKSQAVAFWCDPISGHATLYWYRQILGQGPELLVQFQDESVVDDSQLPKDRFSAERLKGVDSTLKIQPAELGDSAMYLCASSLRGRTGATDTQYFGPGTRLTVL.

In its sample, this clone was seen once. The chain combines TRBV6-1 with TRBJ2-3; tentatively, D is TRBD1 (6 bases). The CDR3 is made up of 12 amino acids. V lost 6 bases to trimming and J lost 6 bases, with 10 bases between them. The germline CDR1 and CDR2 sequences are MNHNS and SASEGT. DNA of the CDR3: TGTGCCAGCAGCGACAGGATGGATACGCAGTATTTT. Protein: CASSDRMDTQYF.

V usage is TRBV5-1 and J usage is TRBJ2-1; D is possibly TRBD1 (6 bases). This CDR3 contains 15 residues. Trimming cost V 0 bases and J 6 bases, with 13 bases left between them. Germline V gene lookup returns CDR1 SGHRS and CDR2 YFSETQ. This CDR3 is CASSLAQRQVNEQFF. The CDR3 nucleotides read TGCGCCAGCAGCTTGGCCCAGAGACAGGTCAATGAGCAGTTCTTC.

V gene TRBV4-2 combines with J gene TRBJ2-1; 11 bases are shared with TRBD2. Losses at the gene ends were 2 bases for V and 2 bases for J; bases not matched to a gene: 11. Germline CDR1 and CDR2: LGHNA and YNFKEQ. This CDR3 region has 19 residues. The CDR3 DNA reads as TGTGCCAGCAGCCAAAAGGGAGCAAGACTAGCGGGGCCCTACAATGAGCAGTTCTTC. This sequence encodes CASSQKGARLAGPYNEQFF.

The CDR3 coding sequence is TGCGCCAGCAGCCAGATAATCGGGATTCAGCCCCAGCATTTT. This encodes CASSQIIGIQPQHF. This sequence joins TRBV4-1 and TRBJ1-5, with D unclear. This CDR3 is built from 14 residues. CDR1 MGHRA and CDR2 YSYEKL come from the germline V gene. V was cut by 3 bases and J by 6 bases, with 12 bases left in between.

This sequence joins TRBV27 and TRBJ2-7, with TRBD2 as a possible D gene (6 bases). V shed 0 bases and J shed 0 bases, with 21 bases lying between them. Germline-derived CDR1 and CDR2 are MNHEY and SMNVEV (reference sequence). The CDR3 consists of 19 residues. CDR3 in amino acids: CASSLSPLRLAPRSYEQYF. The CDR3 region has the DNA TGTGCCAGCAGTTTATCTCCCCTCAGGCTAGCGCCCCGCTCCTACGAGCAGTACTTC.

The V gene is TRBV28, the J gene TRBJ2-7; TRBD2 might be the D (5 bases). CDR1 is MDHEN, CDR2 SYDVKM, per germline. This CDR3 has 12 amino acids. V lost 3 bases and J lost 12, with 15 bases in between. CDR3 residues: CASSLPPAGVYF. CDR3 bases: TGTGCCAGCAGTTTGCCCCCTGCCGGGGTGTACTTC.

The chain has TRBV6-6 and TRBJ1-6; 8 nucleotides match TRBD1. The CDR3 is made up of 15 amino acids. The germline V gene has CDR1 MNHNY and CDR2 SVGAGI (reference sequence). V gave up 4 bases and J gave up 5 bases; unmatched junction bases: 4. As DNA, the CDR3 is TGTGCCAGCAGTTTCGGACAGGGCAATAATTCACCCCTCCACTTT. Its protein product is CASSFGQGNNSPLHF.

The rearrangement joins TRBV7-2 to TRBJ2-7, with a tentative D call TRBD2 (7 bases). Germline V gene data show CDR1 as SGHTA and CDR2 as FQGNSA. This CDR3 is 13 amino acids long. V shed 9 bases and J shed 5 bases, with 17 bases lying between them. For the CDR3, the DNA is TGTGCCAGAGGGGGGGGAGGCGTCCACGAGCAGTACTTC. Protein sequence: CARGGGGVHEQYF.

The V and J genes are TRBV6-1 and TRBJ1-5; 9 nucleotides align to TRBD1. The CDR3 is 14 residues long. J lost 6 bases, V lost 6 bases, and 6 bases had no gene match. The germline gives CDR1 MNHNS, CDR2 SASEGT. The chain's CDR3 is CASSRDREGQPQHF. The CDR3 nucleotides are TGTGCCAGCAGCCGGGACAGGGAAGGTCAGCCCCAGCATTTT.

V gene TRBV7-2 combines with J gene TRBJ1-1, with D tentatively TRBD1 (6 bases). The CDR3 is 16 amino acids. Trimming removed 4 bases from V and 1 base from J, with 16 bases in between. The V gene's germline CDR1 is SGHTA and CDR2 FQGNSA. CDR3 loop: CASSSGGGARNTEAFF. CDR3 bases: TGTGCCAGCAGCTCGGGGGGGGGCGCCCGGAACACTGAAGCTTTCTTT.

The rearrangement links TRBV19 to TRBJ2-3, with TRBD1 identical over 9 bases. The CDR3 loop spans 14 amino acids. The V gene end was trimmed by 8 bases and the J gene end by 5 bases; junction bases not matched to a gene: 8. Germline V gene sequence: CDR1 LNHDA, CDR2 SQIVND (reference sequence). The DNA for the CDR3 is TGTGCCAGTTCGACAGGGGGTTTCTTAGATACGCAGTATTTT. Translation: CASSTGGFLDTQYF.